The present T cell receptor (beta chain) was sequenced within a study of shared clonotypes between healthy human individuals. Overall study: The cohort comprised a couple of women and a few men. Their ages spanned 18 to 49 years.

Donors included only healthy HIV-negative adults lacking recent acute infections or vaccinations. The germline V gene encodes CDR1 MDHEN and CDR2 SYDVKM. The length of the CDR3 is 14 residues. Trimming removed 4 bases at V and 6 bases at J, with 16 bases between. A remark on this clone: The antigen remains undetermined.

Study findings and constraints: What limited the represented genetic and exposure-history diversity was the small number of donors.

Libraries were prepared by immunoSEQ multiplex PCR; TCRdb keeps only in-frame clonotypes and omits some of them. The sample has approximately 500,000 clones, around 79% seen once. The chain uses TRBV28 and TRBJ2-7; D is unclear. The sequenced sample was PBMCs. The receptor was derived from a woman between 40 and 50 years old in good health. Some clones in this sample may be carry-over from other donors' samples. The CDR3 is CASSSAQSVGEQYF. The DNA for the CDR3 is TGTGCCAGCAGTTCAGCACAGTCGGTTGGCGAGCAGTACTTC.